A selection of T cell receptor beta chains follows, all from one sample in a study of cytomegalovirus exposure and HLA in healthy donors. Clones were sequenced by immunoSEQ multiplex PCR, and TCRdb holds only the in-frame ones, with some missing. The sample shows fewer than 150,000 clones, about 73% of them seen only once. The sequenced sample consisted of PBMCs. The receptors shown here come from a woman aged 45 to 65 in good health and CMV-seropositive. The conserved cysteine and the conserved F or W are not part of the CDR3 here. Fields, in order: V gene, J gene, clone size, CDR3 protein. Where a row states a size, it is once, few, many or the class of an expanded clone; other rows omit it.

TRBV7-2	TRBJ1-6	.	ASSLETPGSPLH
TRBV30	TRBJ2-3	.	AWSVLMGTDTQY
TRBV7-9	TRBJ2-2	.	ASAEGSRGANTGELF
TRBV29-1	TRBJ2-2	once	SGAGAAGELF
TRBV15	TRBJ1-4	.	ATSSSYESEKLF
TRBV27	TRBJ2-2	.	ASSLAGGPTGELF
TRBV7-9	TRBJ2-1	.	ASSLALPGGTNEQF
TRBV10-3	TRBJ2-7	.	AISELLSYEQY
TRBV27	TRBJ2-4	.	ASSLVARQAKNIQY
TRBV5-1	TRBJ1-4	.	ASSATGSNEKLF
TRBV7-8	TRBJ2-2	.	ASSRQGTGELF
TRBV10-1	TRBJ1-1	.	ASSRQGNTEAF
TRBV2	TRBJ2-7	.	ASRVTSGGYEQY
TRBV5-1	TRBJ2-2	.	ASSFGAPDTGELF
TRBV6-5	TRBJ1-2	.	ASRGGGNYGYT
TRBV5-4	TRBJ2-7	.	ASSLSGGRSYEQY
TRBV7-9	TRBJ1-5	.	ASSLTGNQPQH
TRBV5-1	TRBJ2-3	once	ASSTGLAGDTDTQY
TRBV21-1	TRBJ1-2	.	ARSKAGEGRALGYT
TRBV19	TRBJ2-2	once	ASQVANTGELF
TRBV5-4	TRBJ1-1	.	ASSPSAGAAF
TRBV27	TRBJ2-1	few	ASSSLNSGQGYNEQF
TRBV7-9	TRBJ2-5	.	ASSLGGVVGKETQY
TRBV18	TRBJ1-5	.	ASSGAGGFNQPQH
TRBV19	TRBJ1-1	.	ATLWDRRAF
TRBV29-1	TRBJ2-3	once	SVQAGGADTQY
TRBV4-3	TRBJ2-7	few	ASSQDGGGYEQY
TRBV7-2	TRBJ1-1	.	ASSLRRDTEAF
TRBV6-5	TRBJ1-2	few	ASSPGLGGYT
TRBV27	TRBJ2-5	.	AIKRTSGAQETQY
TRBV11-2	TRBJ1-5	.	ASSLGSPFNRDGVQPQH
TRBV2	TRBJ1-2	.	ATEGGDGYGYT
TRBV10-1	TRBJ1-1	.	ASSGDRATEAF
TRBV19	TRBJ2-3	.	ASSIGTGVGTDTQY
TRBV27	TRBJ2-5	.	ASSFSGRPETQY
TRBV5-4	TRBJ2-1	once	ASSLDWGDSEQF
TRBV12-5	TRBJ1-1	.	ASGLGREEAF
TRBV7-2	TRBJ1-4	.	ASSLARGRGDEKLF
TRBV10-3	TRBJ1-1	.	AIKRGSMNTEAF
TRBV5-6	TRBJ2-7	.	ASSPSSISSYEQY
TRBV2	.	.	ASSEAINEQY
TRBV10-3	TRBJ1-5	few	AIRSGGNQPQH
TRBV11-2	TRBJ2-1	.	ASSSQVLASDNEQF
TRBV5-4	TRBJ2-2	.	ASSLSSTGELF
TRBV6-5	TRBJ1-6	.	ASRVRTGKESPLH
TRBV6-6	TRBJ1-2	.	ASRSVAGANYGYT
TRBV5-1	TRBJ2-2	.	ASSLMARENTGELF
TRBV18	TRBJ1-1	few	ASSLIPTAGNTEAF
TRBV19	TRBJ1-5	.	ASSIDGTGNNQPQH
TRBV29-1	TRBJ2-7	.	SVVYSGSYEQY
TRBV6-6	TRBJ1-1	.	ASSYSLGQGNTEAF
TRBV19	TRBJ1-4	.	ASSSIGASNEKLF
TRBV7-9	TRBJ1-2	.	AIRREGYT
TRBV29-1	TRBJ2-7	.	SVAPGGGSYEQY
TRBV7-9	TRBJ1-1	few	ASSRTESTEAF
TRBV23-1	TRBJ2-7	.	ASSQSGSHEQY
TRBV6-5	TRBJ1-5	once	ASSYNRGGNQPQH
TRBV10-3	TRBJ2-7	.	AISGYVDRAHEQY
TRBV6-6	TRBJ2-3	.	ASSDRGLAGGTQY
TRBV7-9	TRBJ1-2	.	ASSPQDYGYT